The clone carrying this T cell receptor (beta chain) was recorded at least ten times. The target antigen is unknown. The sample originates from a study of CD8 T cells in ankylosing spondylitis. General study findings and limits: As reported, disease-linked clones showed significant enrichment in matched ankylosing spondylitis synovial fluid. Reports of some motif variants in reactive arthritis synovial fluid and blood predate this one. Among TCR beta sequences, a motif of under ten highly homologous variants appeared characteristic of ankylosing spondylitis blood. A CD8+ phenotype characterized the disease-linked clones, which were relatively rare in peripheral blood.

Quantitative barcoded 5'-RACE was used to prepare TCR beta libraries. MiXCR, applied by TCRdb to the 5' RACE reads, yields one record per CDR3 protein. The top ten clones hold roughly 3.2% of a sample with more than 500,000 distinct CDR3 sequences, approximately 5% of them seen once. The specimen was blood, either unsorted or a sorted T cell fraction (not recorded which). This TCR came from a male donor with ankylosing spondylitis.

The CDR3 nucleotides are TGTGCCTGGAGTGTAGGGGTAGCTGAGTACCAAGAGACCCAGTACTTC. Translation gives CAWSVGVAEYQETQYF. The chain combines TRBV30 with TRBJ2-5, with D maybe TRBD1 (5 bases). CDR3 length equals 16 residues. CDR1 and CDR2 from the germline V gene are GTSNPN and SVGIG (reference sequence). The germline V and J ends were trimmed by 0 bases and 0 bases, with 14 bases remaining between them.